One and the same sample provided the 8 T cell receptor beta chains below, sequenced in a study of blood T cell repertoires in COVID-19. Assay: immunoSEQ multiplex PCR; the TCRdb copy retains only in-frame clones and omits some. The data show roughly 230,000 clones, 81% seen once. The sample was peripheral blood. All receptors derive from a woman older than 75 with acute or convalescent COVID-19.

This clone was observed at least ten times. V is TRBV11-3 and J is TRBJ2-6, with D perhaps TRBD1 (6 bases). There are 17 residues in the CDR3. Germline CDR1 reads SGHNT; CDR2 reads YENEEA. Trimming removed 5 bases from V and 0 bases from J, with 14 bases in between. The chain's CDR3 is CASSPGTFYSGANVLTF. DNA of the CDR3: TGTGCCAGCAGCCCAGGGACATTCTACTCTGGGGCCAACGTCCTGACTTTC.

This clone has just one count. CDR3: CASSQFGRGYNEQFF. The CDR3 region has the DNA TGTGCCAGCAGCCAGTTTGGACGGGGTTACAATGAGCAGTTCTTC. The genes are TRBV14 and TRBJ2-1; D might be TRBD2 (5 bases). Germline values: CDR1 SGHDN, CDR2 FVKESK. This CDR3 has 15 residues. V lost 3 bases and J 4 bases, leaving 13 bases between the germline ends.

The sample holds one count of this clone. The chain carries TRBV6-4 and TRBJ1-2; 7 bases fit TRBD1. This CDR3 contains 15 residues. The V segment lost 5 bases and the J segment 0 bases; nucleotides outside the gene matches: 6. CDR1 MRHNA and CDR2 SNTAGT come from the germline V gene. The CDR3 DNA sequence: TGTGCCAGCAGTTTCTCGACAGGGTCTAACTATGGCTACACCTTC. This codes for CASSFSTGSNYGYTF.

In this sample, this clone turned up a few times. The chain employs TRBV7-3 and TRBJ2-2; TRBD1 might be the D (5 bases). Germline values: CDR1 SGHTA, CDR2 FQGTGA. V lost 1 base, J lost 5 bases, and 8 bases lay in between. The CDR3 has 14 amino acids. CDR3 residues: CASSLKGDTGELFF. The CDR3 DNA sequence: TGTGCCAGCAGCTTAAAAGGGGATACCGGGGAGCTGTTTTTT.

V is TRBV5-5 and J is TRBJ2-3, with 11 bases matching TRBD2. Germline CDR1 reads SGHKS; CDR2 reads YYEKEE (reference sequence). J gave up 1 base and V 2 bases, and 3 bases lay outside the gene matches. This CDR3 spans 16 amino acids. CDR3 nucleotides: TGTGCCAGCAGCTTAGGGGGACTAGCGGGCACAGATACGCAGTATTTT. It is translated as CASSLGGLAGTDTQYF. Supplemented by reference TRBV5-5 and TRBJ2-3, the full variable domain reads DAGVTQSPTHLIKTRGQQVTLRCSPISGHKSVSWYQQVLGQGPQFIFQYYEKEERGRGNFPDRFSARQFPNYSSELNVNALLLGDSALYLCASSLGGLAGTDTQYFGPGTRLTVL.

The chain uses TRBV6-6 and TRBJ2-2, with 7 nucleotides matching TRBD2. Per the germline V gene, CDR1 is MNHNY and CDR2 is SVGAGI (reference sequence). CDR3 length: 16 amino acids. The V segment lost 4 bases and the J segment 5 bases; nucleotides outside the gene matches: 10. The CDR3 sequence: CASSFPWDGGTGELFF. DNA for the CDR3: TGTGCCAGCAGTTTCCCCTGGGACGGGGGGACCGGGGAGCTGTTTTTT.

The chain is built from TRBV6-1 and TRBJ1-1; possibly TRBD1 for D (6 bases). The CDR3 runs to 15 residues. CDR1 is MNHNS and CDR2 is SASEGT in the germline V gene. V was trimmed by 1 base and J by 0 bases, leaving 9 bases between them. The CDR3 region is CASSEEEGVNTEAFF. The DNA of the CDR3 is TGTGCCAGCAGTGAAGAAGAGGGGGTGAACACTGAAGCTTTCTTT.

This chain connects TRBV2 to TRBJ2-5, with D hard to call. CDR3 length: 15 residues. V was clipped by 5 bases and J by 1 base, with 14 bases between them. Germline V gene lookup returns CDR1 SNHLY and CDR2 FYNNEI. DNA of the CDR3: TGTGCCAGCAGTCTGTTGACACAATCCCAAGAGACCCAGTACTTC. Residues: CASSLLTQSQETQYF.